The entry below describes one TCR beta chain. This sample is part of a study of cytotoxic CD8 clonotypes in ibrutinib-treated CLL. The planned depth of sequencing spanned 1 in 200,000 to 1 in 1 million T cells. Repertoires were generated with immunoSEQ multiplex PCR, while TCRdb's copy carries only in-frame clones and drops some. The sample consists of 15,000 or so clones, 68% of them appearing once. The CDR3 loop spans 14 amino acids. V was pared by 7 bases and J by 5 bases, with 15 bases between. CDR1 is MNHEY and CDR2 is SMNVEV in the germline V gene (reference sequence). The chain links TRBV27 to TRBJ1-5; D is possibly TRBD1 (5 bases). This TCR was sampled from a human donor with chronic lymphocytic leukemia. The input for sequencing was PBMCs, taken before ibrutinib treatment. The CDR3 coding sequence is TGTGCCAGCACCTCCTCCGTGGGACATCAGCCCCAGCATTTT. It specifies CASTSSVGHQPQHF.